This T cell receptor beta chain was identified in a study of T cell responses to AZD1222 COVID-19 vaccine. General study points: The donor cohort was predominantly white British with a female majority, and clonal diversity may have been underestimated.

To note about this clone: Its specificity is not known.

Produced via immunoSEQ multiplex PCR; TCRdb's table is partial and in-frame only. This table has about 110,000 clones, roughly 87% appearing once. V shed 8 bases and J 4 bases; nucleotides not matched to a gene: 4. This CDR3 is 11 amino acids long. CDR1 and CDR2 from the germline V gene are GTSNPN and SVGIG (reference sequence). The starting material was peripheral blood, obtained on day 0 of AZD1222 vaccination. The V and J genes are TRBV30 and TRBJ1-2; the match to TRBD1 covers 7 bases. The TCR sequence derives from an adult in good health. CDR3 residues: CAAAGGYGYTF. As DNA, the CDR3 is TGTGCCGCCGCAGGGGGCTATGGCTACACCTTC.